The sequence of this TCR beta chain was determined in a study of shared clonotypes between healthy human individuals. Findings and caveats of the study: In contrast to clonotypes shared by all four donors, non-shared clonotypes had lower generation probabilities.

About 30,000 T cell genomes (approximately 0.2 ug DNA) went into each sorted-subset replicate. The table came from immunoSEQ multiplex PCR; TCRdb's copy has only in-frame clones and leaves some out. The sample holds roughly 2,500,000 clones, roughly 93% seen once. Note on this clone: Its antigen is as yet unknown.

The sample taken for sequencing was naive CD4+ T cells from PBMCs. Noted subset: CD45RA+ positively selected. The receptor was isolated from a man aged 18-30 years in good health. Some clones in this sample may be carry-over from other donors' samples.

The CDR3 DNA follows: TGTGCCAGCAGCTTAATAATGGGGTACGGCCGTGGCTACACCTTC. Protein sequence: CASSLIMGYGRGYTF. The chain couples TRBV7-2 to TRBJ1-2; D gene uncertain. Germline assignment: CDR1 SGHTA and CDR2 FQGNSA. Trimming took off 2 bases at V and 7 bases at J, with 17 bases between the two ends. This CDR3 has 15 residues.